A single sample is the source of the 6 T cell receptor beta chains below, sequenced in a study of post-analysis software for immune sequencing data. General observations from the study: Patients carried five TRBV segments more frequently than controls did, and TRBV5-6, TRBV5-1 and TRBV20-1 were among them.

No antigen is known for these receptors. Included in the TCR beta cDNA libraries were unique molecular identifiers. TCRdb reanalysed the PCR reads using MiXCR and keeps one entry per CDR3 protein. The repertoire includes about 200,000 distinct CDR3 sequences, around 30% of them detected once, and about 3.7% sits in the top ten. Sequencing was performed on blood. The receptors were sampled from a girl younger than 18 with multiple sclerosis.

The V call is TRBV2, the J call TRBJ2-7; tentatively, D is TRBD1 (6 bases). The ends were cut back, 5 bases at V and 5 bases at J, with 13 bases in the middle. Germline CDR1 and CDR2: SNHLY and FYNNEI. The CDR3 spans 13 residues. The CDR3 protein is CASSSGVRNEQYF. The CDR3 DNA reads TGTGCCAGCAGTTCAGGGGTCCGAAACGAGCAGTACTTC.

Only a few counts were recorded for this clonotype. V usage is TRBV20-1 and J usage is TRBJ1-1; D is perhaps TRBD1 (6 bases). This CDR3 has 14 amino acids. Trimming took off 3 bases at V and 8 bases at J, with 19 bases between the two ends. The germline V gene encodes CDR1 DFQATT and CDR2 SNEGSKA (reference sequence). The CDR3 DNA follows: TGCAGTGCTAGGGGGGTGGGGGGGCAAGCGGAAGCTTTCTTT. As protein: CSARGVGGQAEAFF.

This clonotype was observed at least ten times. This chain connects TRBV12-3 or TRBV12-4 to TRBJ2-7, with D possibly being TRBD1 (6 bases). V lost 6 bases and J 7 bases, leaving 16 bases between the germline ends. This CDR3 has 13 residues. CDR3 sequence: CASSRSPDREQYF. CDR3 DNA sequence: TGTGCCAGCAGCCGAAGCCCCGACAGGGAGCAGTACTTC.

There are a few counts of this clonotype. V usage is TRBV28 and J usage is TRBJ1-4, with D possibly matching TRBD1 (6 bases). The germline CDR1 and CDR2 sequences are MDHEN and SYDVKM. The V and J ends lost 5 bases and 0 bases respectively, with 10 bases between them. The CDR3 sequence is 15 residues long. CDR3: CASSRTGSTNEKLFF. For the CDR3, the DNA is TGTGCCAGCAGTCGAACAGGGTCAACTAATGAAAAACTGTTTTTT. Drawing the rest from reference TRBV28 and TRBJ1-4, the complete variable domain is DVKVTQSSRYLVKRTGEKVFLECVQDMDHENMFWYRQDPGLGLRLIYFSYDVKMKEKGDIPEGYSVSREKKERFSLILESASTNQTSMYLCASSRTGSTNEKLFFGSGTQLSVL.

The chain joins TRBV5-5 to TRBJ2-2, with D perhaps matching TRBD1 (5 bases). The CDR3 spans 14 residues. The V gene lost 7 bases and the J gene lost 2 bases, with 12 bases spanning the gap. Germline loops: CDR1 SGHKS, CDR2 YYEKEE (reference sequence). CDR3 protein: CASRQGGNTGELFF. CDR3 coding DNA: TGTGCCAGCCGGCAGGGTGGTAACACCGGGGAGCTGTTTTTT.

With regard to this clonotype: This may be a read error: a much more frequent sequence differs by one nucleotide. The rearrangement joins TRBV7-8 to TRBJ2-1; TRBD2 matches at 9 bases. The end of the DNA aligns better with TRBJ2-7, so the J call may be wrong. Germline values: CDR1 SGHVS, CDR2 FQNEAQ. This CDR3 comprises 14 residues. The CDR3 bases are TGTGCCAGTTATAGCGGGAGCTCCTACAATGAGCAGTACTTC. Protein sequence: CASYSGSSYNEQYF.